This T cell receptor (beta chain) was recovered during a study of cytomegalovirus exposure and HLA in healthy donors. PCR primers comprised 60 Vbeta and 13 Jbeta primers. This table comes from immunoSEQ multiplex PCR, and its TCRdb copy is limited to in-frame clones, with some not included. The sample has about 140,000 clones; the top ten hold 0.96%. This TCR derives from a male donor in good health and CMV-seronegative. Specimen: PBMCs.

The CDR3 nucleotides are TGTGCCAGCAGTCTAATGGCGGGGATCACAGATACGCAGTATTTT. It specifies CASSLMAGITDTQYF. The chain carries TRBV25-1 and TRBJ2-3; D perhaps matches TRBD2 (6 bases). This CDR3 is 15 amino acids long. The germline gives CDR1 MGHDK, CDR2 SYGVNS. Trimming cost V 5 bases and J 2 bases, with 14 bases left between them. The variable domain in full, completed from reference TRBV25-1 and TRBJ2-3, reads EADIYQTPRYLVIGTGKKITLECSQTMGHDKMYWYQQDPGMELHLIHYSYGVNSTEKGDLSSESTVSRIRTEHFPLTLESARPSHTSQYLCASSLMAGITDTQYFGPGTRLTVL.